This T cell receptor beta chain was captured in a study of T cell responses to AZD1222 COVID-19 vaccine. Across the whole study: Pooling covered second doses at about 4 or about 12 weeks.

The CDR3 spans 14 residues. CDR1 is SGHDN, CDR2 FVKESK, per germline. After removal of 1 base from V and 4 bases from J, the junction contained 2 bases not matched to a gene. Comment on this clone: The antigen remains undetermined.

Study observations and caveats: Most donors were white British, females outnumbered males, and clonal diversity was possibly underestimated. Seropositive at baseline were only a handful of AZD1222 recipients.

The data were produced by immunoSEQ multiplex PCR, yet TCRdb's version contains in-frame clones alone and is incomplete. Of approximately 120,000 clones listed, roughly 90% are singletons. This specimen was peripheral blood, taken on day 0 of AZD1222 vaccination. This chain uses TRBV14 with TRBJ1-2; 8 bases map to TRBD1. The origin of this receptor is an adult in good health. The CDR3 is CASSQVGTGYGYTF. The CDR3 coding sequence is TGTGCCAGCAGCCAAGTCGGGACAGGCTATGGCTACACCTTC.